What follows are 2 T cell receptor beta chains derived from one specimen sequenced in a study of PD-1 blockade in classical Hodgkin lymphoma. This sample's time point: newly diagnosed, previously untreated cHL patient sample. Isolation of CD4+ T cells from thawed PBMCs was performed by magnetic negative selection. Assay used: immunoSEQ multiplex PCR; TCRdb lists only in-frame clones, some missing. Here the sample spans under 20,000 clones, over 75% being singletons. The specimen was CD4+ T cells from blood. The receptors derive from a human donor with classical Hodgkin lymphoma.

V gene TRBV28 combines with J gene TRBJ2-7, with TRBD1 identical over 7 bases. V gave up 2 bases and J gave up 6 bases; unmatched junction bases: 7. The CDR3 has 14 amino acids. Germline assignment: CDR1 MDHEN and CDR2 SYDVKM. For the CDR3, the DNA is TGTGCCAGCAGTTTAGGCAAATACAGGGGCGAGCAGTACTTC. This sequence encodes CASSLGKYRGEQYF.

The chain is built from TRBV7-9 and TRBJ2-1, with D possibly TRBD1 on 6 matching bases. This CDR3 is 15 amino acids long. Germline CDR1 reads SEHNR; CDR2 reads FQNEAQ (reference sequence). The ends were cut back, 5 bases at V and 4 bases at J, with 15 bases in the middle. DNA for the CDR3: TGTGCCAGCAGCCAGCCGGGGACAACTTACAATGAGCAGTTCTTC. It specifies CASSQPGTTYNEQFF.